The 13 T cell receptor beta chains below were found in one sample sequenced in a study of T-cell memory formation after mild COVID-19. In TCRdb, the 5' RACE reads were re-called with MiXCR into one record per CDR3 protein. The table shows about 390,000 distinct CDR3 sequences, with about a sixth occurring only once. Sample: PBMCs or a T cell subset sorted from them (not recorded which). The source is a man between 18 and 29 years old who had mild COVID-19 (a few samples of this study predate the infection). Cell type and time point are not known.

The chain carries TRBV30 and TRBJ2-7; 9 nucleotides align to TRBD2. Trimming at V came to 8 bases and at J to 5 bases, leaving 10 bases not matched to a gene. In germline, CDR1 is GTSNPN, CDR2 SVGIG (reference sequence). The CDR3 loop spans 13 amino acids. In DNA, the CDR3 is TGTGCCCGGGGCCAGGGACTAGCAAACGAGCAGTACTTC. Its translation: CARGQGLANEQYF.

The table lists this clonotype with a few counts. The rearrangement uses TRBV12-3 or TRBV12-4 and TRBJ2-2; TRBD2 matches at 7 bases. V shed 3 bases and J 0 bases; nucleotides not matched to a gene: 4. The CDR3 is 16 residues long. Written as DNA, the CDR3 is TGTGCCAGCAGTTTTTCCCTAGCGGCGAACACCGGGGAGCTGTTTTTT. Translated, it gives CASSFSLAANTGELFF.

This clonotype was seen many times. V is TRBV28 and J is TRBJ2-6; no clear D gene. This CDR3 has 13 residues. In germline, CDR1 is MDHEN, CDR2 SYDVKM. V was cut by 6 bases and J by 4 bases, with 7 bases left in between. CDR3 protein: CASRGAGANVLTF. The CDR3 bases are TGTGCCAGCAGAGGAGCCGGGGCCAACGTCCTGACTTTC.

This clonotype appeared many times. The J gene is TRBJ2-1, the V gene TRBV7-9; 8 positions agree with TRBD2. With 6 bases clipped from V and 2 bases from J, the junction kept 6 bases outside the gene matches. Germline values: CDR1 SEHNR, CDR2 FQNEAQ (reference sequence). The CDR3 extends over 15 amino acids. This CDR3 reads CASRSGGAAYNEQFF. The CDR3 nucleotides read TGTGCCAGCAGATCCGGGGGGGCCGCCTACAATGAGCAGTTCTTC.

The V call is TRBV6-1, the J call TRBJ2-7; D gene uncertain. This CDR3 comprises 14 residues. The germline V gene has CDR1 MNHNS and CDR2 SASEGT. Trimming cost V 0 bases and J 2 bases, with 8 bases left between them. The CDR3 bases are TGTGCCAGCAGTGAAGCGCGGTGGGCCTACGAGCAGTACGTC. This encodes CASSEARWAYEQYV.

The chain combines TRBV7-2 with TRBJ1-4, with D unclear. V lost 4 bases, J lost 7 bases, and 13 bases lay in between. The CDR3 loop spans 14 amino acids. Germline V gene lookup returns CDR1 SGHTA and CDR2 FQGNSA. CDR3 bases: TGTGCCAGCAGCTCGGGCCCGGGCGGTGAAAAACTGTTTTTT. Its protein is CASSSGPGGEKLFF. Based on the CDR3 plus reference TRBV7-2 and TRBJ1-4, the full variable domain is GAGVSQSPSNKVTEKGKDVELRCDPISGHTALYWYRQSLGQGLEFLIYFQGNSAPDKSGLPSDRFSAERTGGSVSTLTIQRTQQEDSAVYLCASSSGPGGEKLFFGSGTQLSVL.

This clonotype was seen a handful of times. The CDR3 reads CASSLDGDRGIQYF. The CDR3 bases are TGCGCCAGCAGCTTGGACGGGGACAGGGGCATTCAGTACTTC. The chain employs TRBV5-1 and TRBJ2-4; 10 positions match TRBD1. Unmatched junction bases numbered 3, after V lost 0 bases and J lost 9 bases. CDR3 length: 14 amino acids. CDR1 and CDR2 from the germline V gene are SGHRS and YFSETQ.

V gene TRBV12-3 or TRBV12-4 combines with J gene TRBJ2-7, with 8 bases identical to TRBD1. The CDR3 spans 14 residues. V gave up 6 bases and J gave up 3 bases; unmatched junction bases: 7. CDR3 bases: TGTGCCAGCAGAACCGGACAGGGAGGCTACGAGCAGTACTTC. Translation: CASRTGQGGYEQYF.

Only a few counts were recorded for this clonotype. V and J are TRBV6-1 and TRBJ2-1; 8 bases align to TRBD1. V lost 1 base to trimming and J lost 8 bases; unmatched junction nucleotides: 7. CDR3 length: 15 amino acids. Germline values: CDR1 MNHNS, CDR2 SASEGT. CDR3 DNA sequence: TGTGCCAGCAGTGAAGGACAGGGGTTTCGTGATGAGCAGTTCTTC. This sequence encodes CASSEGQGFRDEQFF.

The genes are TRBV7-9 and TRBJ1-2; tentative D call: TRBD1 (6 bases). Germline loops: CDR1 SEHNR, CDR2 FQNEAQ (reference sequence). The V end lost 1 base, the J end lost 6 bases, and 12 bases lay between the germline ends. The CDR3 runs to 14 residues. The CDR3, as DNA: TGTGCCAGCAGCTTAGATTCGGGGGCTAATGGCTACACCTTC. Translated, it gives CASSLDSGANGYTF.

Comments on this clonotype: One base away lies a much larger clone, so this may be a sequencing read error. The conserved phenylalanine or tryptophan is not found at the CDR3 terminus, so this likely reflects a read error. The rearrangement links TRBV4-1 to TRBJ2-3; tentatively, D is TRBD1 (6 bases). Germline loops: CDR1 MGHRA, CDR2 YSYEKL. The CDR3 has 15 residues. V lost 5 bases, J lost 2 bases, and 14 bases lay in between. CDR3 in DNA: TGCGCCAGCAGCTCAGGGGAGCGGTTCACAGATACGCAGTATATT. Protein sequence: CASSSGERFTDTQYI.

This clonotype was seen a handful of times. The chain links TRBV7-9 to TRBJ1-1; possible D gene TRBD1, 5 bases. Germline V CDR1 and CDR2: SEHNR, FQNEAQ (reference sequence). The V end lost 4 bases, the J end lost 0 bases, and 15 bases lay between the germline ends. The CDR3 extends over 16 amino acids. The CDR3 reads CASSSASGRMNTEAFF. The CDR3 bases are TGTGCCAGCAGCTCTGCCTCGGGACGGATGAACACTGAAGCTTTCTTT.

The chain combines TRBV29-1 with TRBJ2-3, with a possible D match to TRBD2 (5 bases). There are 14 residues in the CDR3. CDR1 and CDR2 (germline): SQVTM, ANQGSEA. V lost 3 bases and J lost 2, with 12 bases in between. CDR3 sequence: CSVDRDILTDTQYF. CDR3 coding DNA: TGCAGCGTTGACCGGGATATTCTCACAGATACGCAGTATTTT.